The T cell receptor beta chain described here comes from a study of shared clonotypes between healthy human individuals (TCRdb year 2020). Looking at the study overall: The cohort included a few men and a couple of women between 18 and 49 years of age. Libraries were prepared and TCR repertoires were sequenced by different laboratories using diverse techniques, in order to increase sequencing depth and limit assay-specific biases. For each donor, three plates each were used for CD4 naive and CD4 memory, two plates were used for CD8 naive, and one plate was used for CD8 memory. Leukapheresis yielded between about 0.8 and 8.9 billion PBMCs per donor. The study deeply sequenced blood TCR repertoires of five healthy adults to estimate repertoire size and the extent of clonotype sharing between individuals.

Donors were healthy HIV-negative adults with no recently reported acute infections or vaccinations. Every donor was a Caucasian adult residing in Nashville, Tennessee, USA. CD4+ T cells were enriched through magnetic negative selection, after which naive cells were positively selected on CD45RA and the remaining negative fraction served as the memory subset. Blood was collected by leukapheresis, and PBMCs were isolated by Ficoll-Histopaque density gradient centrifugation and then cryopreserved in liquid nitrogen vapor phase. Analytical flow cytometry was used to check the purity and quantity of each magnetically sorted T cell population. Genomic DNA was isolated from every sorted fraction and measured by UV absorbance on a Nanodrop 2000c. The CDR3 starts with the cysteine, ends with the phenylalanine, and has 12 residues. Only CDR3 DNA remains: 36 bases, in frame from the first base. CDR1 is given as SQVTM and CDR2 as ANQGSEA, both from the germline V gene.

Using the deep immunoSEQ assay, multiplex PCR amplified TCR CDR3 regions from genomic DNA. For each cell subset, the extracted genomic DNA was distributed evenly across all wells of several immunoSEQ 96-well plates, and each plate served as one replicate. For sorted subsets, roughly 0.2 ug genomic DNA, equal to 30,000 or so T cell genomes, was loaded into each replicate PCR. The purified libraries were quantified using a Qubit 3.0 fluorometer, sized with a Bioanalyzer 2100, and then quantified again using the KAPA Library Quantification kit. A separate single-read 150-cycle Illumina NextSeq 550 flow cell was used to sequence each immunoSEQ 96-well plate. Turning to the authors' computational methods: Because only junctional sequences without quality scores were contained in the immunoSEQ output, filtering matching that applied to full-length reads could not be performed. Sequences were annotated with PyIR, a Python wrapper for IgBLAST v1.9, using IMGT germline references to assign V/J genes and CDR3. Reads were removed for weak V/J assignments (E-value above 1e-6), missing CDR3, stop codons, out-of-frame junctions, or ambiguous translated residues. A V3J clonotype was defined by an identical inferred V gene, J gene, and CDR3 amino acid sequence. To compute the percentage overlap between repertoires, the number of shared unique clonotypes was divided by the size of the smaller repertoire. RTK rarefaction, the Chao1 estimator, and Recon v2.1 estimates of unobserved clonotypes were used to assess repertoire richness. For all TCRbeta clonotypes obtained by the gDNA method from a handful of donors, generation probabilities were computed with OLGA. What TCRdb holds here is the immuneACCESS table cut down to in-frame rearrangements. Part of the clones is not present; checked against another copy, under half of the missing clones reflect an unresolved V gene, and the others are unexplained. D and trimming were read from the DNA, whereas the V and J calls and clone size are those reported in that table. Here the sample has some 2.1 million clones; roughly 94% occur a single time. The top ten clonotypes cover 0.13% of the sample.

Comment on this clone: It lacks a known antigen. Just one base apart from a much larger clone, this may be a read error. Additional DNA sequences in this sample encode the identical CDR3.

Overall study results and their limits: Even with the large sequencing depth, rarefaction of the sorted-subset datasets indicated that sequencing was incomplete. Estimated clonotype richness was generally larger for naive than for memory subsets. The small number of donors limited the genetic and exposure-history diversity represented. Based on pairwise subsampling, the degree of clonotype sharing among donors was expected to be affected by sequencing depth. Sharing across a handful of donors was observed for about 5% of naive CD4, 3% to 3.5% of naive CD8, about 2.3% of memory CD4, and about 0.4% of memory CD8 clonotypes. Only blood was sampled, and tissue TCR repertoires likely differ from those in blood. Higher generation probabilities were observed for clonotypes shared by all four sorted-subset donors than for non-shared clonotypes.

This sequence uses TRBV29-1 and TRBJ1-1; a tentative D match to TRBD1 spans 5 bases. The sequenced material came from naive CD4+ T cells sorted from blood. The sample's cell subset or site label, decoded: CD45RA+ positively selected. The sequence came from a man between 18 and 35 years old in good health. This receptor carries the CDR3 CSVSGSGTEAFF. The DNA sequence is TGCAGCGTTTCAGGGTCTGGCACTGAAGCCTTCTTT.